This TCR beta chain came from a study of control samples from healthy donors and cancer patients. CDR1 is MNHNS, CDR2 SASEGT, per germline. The CDR3 is made up of 15 amino acids. The V end lost 1 base, the J end lost 5 bases, and 14 bases lay between the germline ends. The assay was immunoSEQ multiplex PCR, and TCRdb's table has in-frame clones only and misses some. Of 100,000 to 150,000 clones in the sample, 75% to 95% were seen once. This chain connects TRBV6-1 to TRBJ1-2, with TRBD1 as a possible D gene (5 bases). This receptor was identified in a man aged 35 to 55 in good health. Material for sequencing was blood. CDR3 DNA: TGTGCCAGCAGTGAAGGATATGGAGGGGAGTATGGCTACACCTTC. This encodes CASSEGYGGEYGYTF.